This T cell receptor beta chain is from a study of neurological immune-mediated disorders. This clonotype is judged medium-sized. The CDR3 covers 13 residues. The V end lost 3 bases, the J end lost 1 base, and 6 bases lay between the germline ends. The cDNA came from 5'RACE with 10-nucleotide random UMIs. TCRdb reanalysed the 5' RACE reads using MiXCR and keeps one entry per CDR3 protein. The sample lists approximately 20,000 distinct CDR3 sequences, about 2.6% occurring once. The chain recombines TRBV12-3 or TRBV12-4 with TRBJ1-1, with D tentatively TRBD1 (5 bases). The receptor was isolated from a woman under 30 with multiple sclerosis. The specimen sequenced was PBMCs. The DNA for the CDR3 is TGTGCCAGCAGTTTGGACACGAACACTGAAGCTTTCTTT. Translation gives CASSLDTNTEAFF.